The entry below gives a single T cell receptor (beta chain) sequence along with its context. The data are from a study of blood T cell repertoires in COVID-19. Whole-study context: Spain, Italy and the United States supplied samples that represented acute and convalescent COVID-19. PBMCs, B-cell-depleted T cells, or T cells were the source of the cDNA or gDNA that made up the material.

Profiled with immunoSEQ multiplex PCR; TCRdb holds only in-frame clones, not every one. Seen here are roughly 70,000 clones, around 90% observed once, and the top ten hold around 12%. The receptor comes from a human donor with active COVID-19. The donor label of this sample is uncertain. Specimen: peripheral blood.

CDR3 DNA: TGTGCCAGCAAACTCGGACATCTTGGACAGCCCCAGCATTTT. Translating it yields CASKLGHLGQPQHF. The V and J genes are TRBV28 and TRBJ1-5; possibly TRBD1 for D (5 bases). The CDR3 is 14 amino acids. V gave up 7 bases and J gave up 7 bases, with 17 bases separating them. Looked up from germline, CDR1 is MDHEN and CDR2 is SYDVKM.